This TCR beta chain was captured by sequencing in a study of blood T cell repertoires in COVID-19. Study-level background: From the United States, Italy and Spain came samples of acute and convalescent COVID-19. In each case, the material was cDNA or gDNA derived from T cells, B-cell-depleted T cells, or PBMCs.

In the authors' methods: Amplification with reference gene primers provided the estimates of nucleated cell counts. Some clones are missing from TCRdb's copy, which holds only in-frame ones; the method was immunoSEQ multiplex PCR. V, J and clone size were drawn from that table, and D and trimming were deduced from the DNA. Here the sample spans some 150,000 clones, 80% to 90% being singletons. Trimming removed 5 bases at V and 9 bases at J, with 17 bases between. Germline V gene data show CDR1 as MDHEN and CDR2 as SYDVKM. The CDR3 is made up of 15 amino acids. The genes are TRBV28 and TRBJ1-6; D possibly corresponds to TRBD1 (6 bases). The sequenced sample was peripheral blood. This TCR was sampled from a woman in her 50s with acute or convalescent COVID-19. This CDR3 reads CASSSQGGGGSPLHF. The CDR3 region has the DNA TGTGCCAGCAGTAGCCAAGGGGGAGGGGGTTCACCCCTCCACTTT.